The clone carrying this TCR beta chain was picked up a small number of times. These data are taken from a study of T-cell reconstitution after alpha-beta-depleted transplantation in children. Germline CDR1 MNHEY, CDR2 SVGAGI. Trimming left V 2 bases short and J 3 bases short, with 7 bases between. The CDR3 is 13 residues long. The library targeted TCRbeta and was prepared with unique molecular identifiers. Via MiXCR, TCRdb re-called the PCR reads, giving one row per CDR3 protein. The sample records roughly 790,000 distinct CDR3 sequences, roughly 15% being singletons. This chain links TRBV6-5 with TRBJ1-2; the D gene is possibly TRBD1 (5 bases). Sequenced material: PBMCs, mostly from graft donor cells, taken 360 days after TCRalphabeta/CD19-depleted stem cell transplant. The sequence was collected from a male patient under 18 who had a stem cell transplant for acute lymphoblastic leukemia, so the T cells may come from the graft donor. CDR3 coding DNA: TGTGCCAGCAGTTACGAGGGGCACTATGGCTACACCTTC. This codes for CASSYEGHYGYTF.